This is a list of T cell receptor beta chains from one sample in a study of T cells in Graves' hyperthyroidism and ophthalmopathy. Each CDR3 protein gets one entry after TCRdb re-called the multiplex PCR reads with MiXCR. The sample lists roughly 290,000 distinct CDR3 sequences, about a sixth occurring once. Sequenced material: blood. The source is a woman aged 55-69 years with Graves' ophthalmopathy. The CDR3 runs from the conserved cysteine through the conserved F or W. The D gene is left open where the match is weak. Clone size, where shown, is once, few, many, or a class for clones that have expanded.

15	TRBV5-6	TRBD2	few	TRBJ2-1	CASSFSGLGYNEQFF	TGTGCCAGCAGCTTTTCCGGACTAGGTTACAATGAGCAGTTCTTC
16	TRBV6-5	TRBD2	.	TRBJ2-2	CASSYSSGRHNGELFF	TGTGCCAGCAGCTACAGTAGCGGGAGGCATAACGGGGAGCTGTTTTTT
15	TRBV12-3/TRBV12-4	.	many	TRBJ2-5	CASSTRQTPGKTQYF	TGTGCCAGCAGTACGAGACAGACCCCTGGGAAGACCCAGTACTTC
16	TRBV5-1	.	.	TRBJ2-2	CASSLSGTANTGELFF	TGCGCCAGCAGCTTGTCCGGAACCGCGAACACCGGGGAGCTGTTTTTT
13	TRBV7-2	.	many	TRBJ2-7	CASSLRDTYEQYF	TGTGCCAGCAGCTTAAGGGACACCTACGAGCAGTACTTC
12	TRBV20-1	.	many	TRBJ1-2	CSASRWANGYTF	TGCAGTGCTAGTAGGTGGGCGAATGGCTACACCTTC
14	TRBV6-1	.	.	TRBJ2-7	CASKWTQSSYEQYF	TGTGCCAGCAAATGGACCCAGAGCTCCTACGAGCAGTACTTC
14	TRBV5-6	.	.	TRBJ2-1	CASSLLQIYNEQFF	TGTGCCAGCAGCCTACTTCAGATTTACAATGAGCAGTTCTTC
13	TRBV20-1	.	.	TRBJ2-7	CSASQPGTYEQYF	TGCAGTGCTAGTCAACCAGGGACCTACGAGCAGTACTTC
14	TRBV3-1	.	many	TRBJ2-7	CASSPTAGAHEQYF	TGTGCCAGCAGCCCTACCGCGGGGGCCCACGAGCAGTACTTC
14	TRBV6-1	.	many	TRBJ1-5	CASGDWQGNQPQHF	TGTGCCAGCGGGGATTGGCAGGGCAATCAGCCCCAGCATTTT
19	TRBV7-9	TRBD1	.	TRBJ1-2	CASSGGGPRPGQGARGYTF	TGTGCCAGCAGTGGTGGGGGCCCCAGGCCGGGACAGGGGGCGCGTGGCTACACCTTC
15	TRBV4-1	TRBD1	few	TRBJ1-1	CASSQAGQRYTEALF	TGCGCCAGCAGCCAAGCGGGACAGCGCTACACTGAAGCTCTCTTT
11	TRBV12-3/TRBV12-4	.	many	TRBJ2-7	CASSRDYEQYF	TGTGCCAGCAGCCGGGACTACGAGCAGTACTTC
15	TRBV9	.	few	TRBJ2-3	CASSVSAQITDTQYF	TGTGCCAGCAGCGTATCGGCCCAAATCACAGATACGCAGTATTTT
16	TRBV4-2	TRBD1	.	TRBJ2-7	CASSQPTGTGAHVQYF	TGTGCCAGCAGCCAACCTACCGGGACAGGGGCCCACGTGCAGTACTTC
14	TRBV11-2	.	many	TRBJ2-1	CASTRTVSYNEQFF	TGTGCCAGCACTCGGACAGTCTCCTACAATGAGCAGTTCTTC
11	TRBV7-8	.	many	TRBJ2-1	CASLVGNEQFF	TGTGCCAGCCTTGTTGGCAATGAGCAGTTCTTC
15	TRBV5-6	.	.	TRBJ1-2	CASSRRQAPNYGYTF	TGTGCCAGCAGTCGAAGACAGGCCCCTAACTATGGCTACACCTTC
16	TRBV4-3	TRBD2	many	TRBJ2-5	CASSHATGRARETQYF	TGCGCCAGCAGCCACGCTACGGGGAGGGCCAGGGAGACCCAGTACTTC
15	TRBV9	TRBD2	.	TRBJ2-7	CASSPRLAVTYEQYF	TGTGCCAGCAGCCCGAGACTAGCGGTTACCTACGAGCAGTACTTC
15	TRBV6-5	.	few	TRBJ2-5	CASSYSAGDQETQYF	TGTGCCAGCAGTTACTCTGCCGGGGACCAAGAGACCCAGTACTTC
15	TRBV5-1	TRBD2	.	TRBJ2-7	CASSLVSGVSYEQYF	TGCGCCAGCAGCTTGGTTAGCGGGGTATCCTACGAGCAGTACTTC
16	TRBV5-6	TRBD2	.	TRBJ2-3	CASSSGLAGGPDTQYF	TGTGCCAGCAGCTCCGGACTAGCGGGAGGCCCAGATACGCAGTATTTT
14	TRBV11-1	TRBD1	.	TRBJ2-7	CASSRRDSVYEQYF	TGCGCCAGCAGCCGCCGGGACAGTGTCTACGAGCAGTACTTC
15	TRBV6-1	.	many	TRBJ1-1	CASSPGEGLDTEAFF	TGTGCCAGCAGTCCCGGCGAGGGGCTCGACACTGAAGCTTTCTTT
14	TRBV6-5	.	few	TRBJ1-3	CASSYSGEGDTIYF	TGTGCCAGCAGTTACTCGGGGGAAGGGGACACCATATATTTT
15	TRBV28	.	many	TRBJ2-2	CAIPSGESRTGELFF	TGTGCCATCCCCAGTGGGGAGAGTAGAACCGGGGAGCTGTTTTTT
14	TRBV6-1	.	.	TRBJ2-1	CASTQPRHHNEQFF	TGTGCCAGCACCCAACCCCGACATCACAATGAGCAGTTCTTC
15	TRBV5-5	TRBD2	few	TRBJ2-7	CASSKGLATPYEQYF	TGTGCCAGCAGTAAGGGACTAGCGACACCCTACGAGCAGTACTTC
14	TRBV6-2/TRBV6-3	.	.	TRBJ2-7	CASSYPPPPYEQYF	TGTGCCAGCAGTTACCCCCCCCCCCCGTACGAGCAGTACTTC
12	TRBV20-1	.	few	TRBJ2-7	CSARKPSYEQYF	TGCAGTGCTAGAAAGCCGTCCTACGAGCAGTACTTC
15	TRBV20-1	TRBD2	.	TRBJ2-7	CSARDPASGSYEQYF	TGCAGTGCTAGAGACCCGGCTAGCGGGAGTTACGAGCAGTACTTC
15	TRBV28	.	.	TRBJ2-1	CASRKTGSSYNEQFF	TGTGCCAGCAGAAAGACAGGAAGCTCCTACAATGAGCAGTTCTTC
15	TRBV24-1	TRBD1	few	TRBJ2-7	CATSDPGQGLYEQYF	TGTGCCACCAGTGACCCGGGACAGGGTCTCTACGAGCAGTACTTC
12	TRBV27	.	many	TRBJ2-1	CASSIKGNEQFF	TGTGCCAGCAGTATCAAAGGGAATGAGCAGTTCTTC
18	TRBV19	TRBD2	.	TRBJ2-2	CASSRPLGGTSGTGELFF	TGTGCCAGTAGCAGACCCCTGGGGGGGACTAGCGGAACCGGGGAGCTGTTTTTT
13	TRBV7-2	TRBD1	many	TRBJ2-7	CASSFLQGREQYF	TGTGCCAGCAGCTTCCTACAGGGGCGCGAGCAGTACTTC
13	TRBV7-8	TRBD1	.	TRBJ2-5	CASSLSGTGGNYF	TGTGCCAGCAGCTTATCCGGGACAGGGGGAAATTACTTC
13	TRBV5-5	.	few	TRBJ1-1	CASSLVGAVEAFF	TGTGCCAGCAGCTTGGTGGGGGCGGTTGAAGCTTTCTTT
14	TRBV5-1	.	.	TRBJ2-5	CASSLAGGEETQYF	TGCGCCAGCAGCTTGGCCGGAGGGGAAGAGACCCAGTACTTC
15	TRBV5-5	.	many	TRBJ1-2	CASSLAGGANYGYTF	TGTGCCAGCAGCTTGGCCGGGGGAGCTAACTATGGCTACACCTTC
16	TRBV19	.	.	TRBJ1-1	CASSIGEALAATEAFF	TGTGCCAGTAGTATCGGGGAGGCGCTCGCCGCCACTGAAGCTTTCTTT
15	TRBV6-1	TRBD2	many	TRBJ2-7	CASSAIGLAGYEQYF	TGTGCCAGCAGTGCGATTGGACTAGCGGGTTACGAGCAGTACTTC
16	TRBV4-1	.	.	TRBJ2-7	CASSQGAGARSYEQYF	TGCGCCAGCAGCCAAGGGGCGGGGGCGCGATCCTACGAGCAGTACTTC
14	TRBV5-1	.	few	TRBJ2-5	CASSLGTYQETQYF	TGCGCCAGCAGCTTGGGCACATACCAAGAGACCCAGTACTTC
14	TRBV2	.	many	TRBJ2-3	CASSQTRNGDTQYF	TGTGCCAGCAGTCAAACTCGAAACGGAGATACGCAGTATTTT
17	TRBV28	TRBD2	.	TRBJ2-3	CASSLNLRTSGTDTQYF	TGTGCCAGCAGTCTTAACCTGAGGACTAGCGGGACGGATACGCAGTATTTT
13	TRBV15	.	.	TRBJ2-7	CATSMGESYEQYF	TGTGCCACCAGCATGGGGGAATCCTACGAGCAGTACTTC